Listed here are 13 T cell receptor beta chains from one sample, sequenced in a study of graft-versus-host responses after intestinal transplantation. No antigen is known for these receptors. Generated by immunoSEQ multiplex PCR, the TCRdb table keeps only in-frame clones and is missing some. The profile shows approximately 68,000 clones, around 90% of them singletons. Sequencing used unstimulated CD8+ T cells sorted from spleen or lymph node cells, obtained before transplant. These receptors came from a human donor who was the organ donor for an intestinal transplant.

The chain employs TRBV4-2 and TRBJ2-3; tentatively, D is TRBD2 (6 bases). The CDR3 consists of 20 residues. V shed 1 base and J shed 2 bases, with 25 bases lying between them. CDR1 and CDR2 from the germline V gene are LGHNA and YNFKEQ. CDR3: CASSQGPGRRTTRVTDTQYF. The CDR3 nucleotides read TGTGCCAGCAGCCAAGGCCCGGGGAGGAGAACTACCCGCGTCACAGATACGCAGTATTTT.

V is TRBV6-1 and J is TRBJ2-2; possible D gene TRBD1, 7 bases. The germline V and J ends were trimmed by 3 bases and 2 bases, with 13 bases remaining between them. CDR3 size: 16 residues. In germline, CDR1 is MNHNS, CDR2 SASEGT. The chain's CDR3 is CASSDAGQLNTGELFF. The CDR3 region has the DNA TGTGCCAGCAGTGACGCGGGACAGCTTAACACCGGGGAGCTGTTTTTT.

Here the CDR3 DNA reads TGTGCCAGCACCCCGACAGGGGATCCCTACAATGAGCAGTTCTTC. Protein sequence: CASTPTGDPYNEQFF. The chain couples TRBV6-1 to TRBJ2-1; 8 bases match TRBD1. This CDR3 has 15 amino acids. CDR1 is MNHNS and CDR2 is SASEGT in the germline V gene. J was trimmed by 2 bases and V by 7 bases; bases with no gene match: 7.

The chain has TRBV10-3 and TRBJ1-2; D ambiguous. Trimming cost V 10 bases and J 1 base, with 10 bases left between them. Germline assignment: CDR1 ENHRY and CDR2 SYGVKD. The CDR3 has 12 residues. In DNA form, the CDR3 reads TGTGCCACCGCGGGCGATAACTATGGCTACACCTTC. Its translation is CATAGDNYGYTF.

The CDR3 protein is CASSLAVAENSPLHF. The CDR3 coding sequence is TGCGCCAGCAGCTTGGCCGTTGCGGAAAATTCACCCCTCCACTTT. The chain combines TRBV5-1 with TRBJ1-6; D gene uncertain. The germline V and J ends were trimmed by 0 bases and 7 bases, with 11 bases remaining between them. CDR1 is SGHRS and CDR2 is YFSETQ in the germline V gene. The CDR3 is 15 residues long.

CDR3 bases: TGTGCCAGCAGCTTAGGCGGCCTGGGTGATGGGGCCAACGTCCTGACTTTC. It codes for CASSLGGLGDGANVLTF. V and J are TRBV11-2 and TRBJ2-6; the D is unclear. CDR3 length: 17 amino acids. Per germline, CDR1 SGHAT and CDR2 FQNNGV. Trimming cost V 1 base and J 3 bases, with 13 bases left between them.

The genes are TRBV18 and TRBJ2-7, with 7 nucleotides matching TRBD1. Germline-derived CDR1 and CDR2 are KGHSH and LQKENI. V gave up 5 bases and J gave up 4 bases; unmatched junction bases: 11. The CDR3 runs 15 residues. CDR3 nucleotides: TGTGCCAGCTCATCGGAATACAGGGGCCGTTACGAGCAGTACGTC. Its protein product is CASSSEYRGRYEQYV.

This chain links TRBV5-1 with TRBJ2-1, with TRBD2 matching over 8 bases. The germline gives CDR1 SGHRS, CDR2 YFSETQ. V was clipped by 3 bases and J by 4 bases; unmatched bases: 15. The CDR3 has 18 residues. The CDR3 protein is CASSSDGGLADLYNEQFF. The CDR3 region has the DNA TGCGCCAGCAGCTCAGACGGAGGACTAGCCGATTTATACAATGAGCAGTTCTTC.

This clone was detected a few times. The V call is TRBV19, the J call TRBJ1-2, with 7 bases matching TRBD1. V gave up 4 bases and J gave up 6 bases; unmatched junction bases: 11. The length of the CDR3 is 15 residues. Germline V gene data show CDR1 as LNHDA and CDR2 as SQIVND (reference sequence). The CDR3 loop is CASSTWGTETNGYTF. The CDR3 DNA reads TGTGCCAGTAGTACCTGGGGGACAGAAACAAATGGCTACACCTTC.

The chain links TRBV19 to TRBJ1-2; D gene ambiguous. Trimming took off 7 bases at V and 4 bases at J, with 19 bases between the two ends. The CDR3 runs 15 residues. Germline values: CDR1 LNHDA, CDR2 SQIVND (reference sequence). The CDR3 loop reads CASIPIGGDSYGYTF. The CDR3 DNA reads TGTGCCAGTATACCAATAGGCGGTGATTCCTATGGCTACACCTTC. The complete variable domain, with remaining parts taken from reference TRBV19 and TRBJ1-2, reads DGGITQSPKYLFRKEGQNVTLSCEQNLNHDAMYWYRQDPGQGLRLIYYSQIVNDFQKGDIAEGYSVSREKKESFPLTVTSAQKNPTAFYLCASIPIGGDSYGYTFGSGTRLTVV.

The chain recombines TRBV4-1 with TRBJ2-7; TRBD1 agrees at 7 bases. CDR1 is MGHRA and CDR2 is YSYEKL in the germline V gene. The ends lost 0 bases at V and 0 bases at J; junction bases unmatched: 8. The CDR3 length is 17 residues. The DNA of the CDR3 is TGCGCCAGCAGCCAAGAATTTCCGGGACAGAGCTCCTACGAGCAGTACGTC. Encoded protein: CASSQEFPGQSSYEQYV.

The V and J genes are TRBV28 and TRBJ2-7, with 10 bases fitting TRBD1. There are 15 residues in the CDR3. Germline V gene sequence: CDR1 MDHEN, CDR2 SYDVKM. The V and J ends lost 6 bases and 0 bases, in that order; junction bases with no gene match: 5. CDR3 sequence reads: CASRRDRGPSYEQYV. The CDR3 coding sequence is TGTGCCAGCAGACGAGACAGGGGGCCCTCCTACGAGCAGTACGTC.

The chain uses TRBV7-9 and TRBJ1-2, with unresolved D. This CDR3 is built from 12 residues. Germline V gene sequence: CDR1 SEHNR, CDR2 FQNEAQ (reference sequence). Trimming pared 4 bases from V and 2 bases from J, leaving 5 bases between. The DNA of the CDR3 is TGTGCCAGCAGCTCTCGGAACTATGGCTACACCTTC. This sequence encodes CASSSRNYGYTF.